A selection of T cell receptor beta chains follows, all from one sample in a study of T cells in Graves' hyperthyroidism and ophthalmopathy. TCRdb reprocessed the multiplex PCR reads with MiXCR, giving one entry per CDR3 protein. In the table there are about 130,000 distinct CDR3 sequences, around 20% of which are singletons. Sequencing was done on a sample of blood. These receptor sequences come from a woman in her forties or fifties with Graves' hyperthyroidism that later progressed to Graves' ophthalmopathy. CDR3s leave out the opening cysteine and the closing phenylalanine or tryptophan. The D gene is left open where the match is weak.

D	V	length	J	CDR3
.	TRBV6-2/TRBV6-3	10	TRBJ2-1	ASSNLYNEQF
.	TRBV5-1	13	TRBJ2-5	ASSLFGSGKETQY
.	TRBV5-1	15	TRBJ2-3	ASSYRTGGTTGDTQY
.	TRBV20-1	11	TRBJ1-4	SALQGTMGKLF
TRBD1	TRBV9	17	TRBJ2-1	ASSVDPTGGVGTYNEQF
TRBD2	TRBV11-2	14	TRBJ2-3	ASSSAGLGNTDTQY
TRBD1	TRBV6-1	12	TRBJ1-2	ASSGTGTGAGYT
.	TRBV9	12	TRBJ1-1	ASSVRPSNTEAF
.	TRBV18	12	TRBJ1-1	ASSPNPPNTEAF
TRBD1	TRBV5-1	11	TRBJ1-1	ASSPTDRGVTF
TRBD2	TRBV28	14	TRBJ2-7	ASNLSLGGRPYEQY
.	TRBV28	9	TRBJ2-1	ASSLYNEQF
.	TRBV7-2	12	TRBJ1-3	ASSLGNTGNTIY
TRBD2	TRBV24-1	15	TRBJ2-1	ATSVSGRISSYNEQF
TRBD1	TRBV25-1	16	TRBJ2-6	ASSGTGGPRSGANVLT
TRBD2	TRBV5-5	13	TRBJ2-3	ASSLRAGGIDTQY
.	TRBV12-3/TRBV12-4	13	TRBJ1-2	ASSFSDRVNYGYT
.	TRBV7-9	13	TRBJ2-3	ASSLAQSYTDTQY
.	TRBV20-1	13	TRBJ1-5	SARDLEAPGQPQH
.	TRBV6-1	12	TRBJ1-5	ASSELISNQPQH
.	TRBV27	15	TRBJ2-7	ASSLRGGTGSSYEQY
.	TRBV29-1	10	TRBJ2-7	SVEVGSYEQY
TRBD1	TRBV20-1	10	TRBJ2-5	SATGVGETQY
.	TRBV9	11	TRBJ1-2	ASSVVGGGGYT
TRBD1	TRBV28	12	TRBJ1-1	ASSTDRGNTEAF
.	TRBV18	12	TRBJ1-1	ASSPLEGGTEAF
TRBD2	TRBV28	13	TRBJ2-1	ASGTGLAGDDEQF
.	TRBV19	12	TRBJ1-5	DGGQGRCEQPQH